This T cell receptor beta chain came from a study of T cell responses to AZD1222 COVID-19 vaccine. The CDR3 loop spans 14 amino acids. After removal of 2 bases from V and 8 bases from J, the junction contained 10 bases not matched to a gene. CDR1 and CDR2 from the germline V gene are SGHNT and YYREEE (reference sequence). Generated by immunoSEQ multiplex PCR, the TCRdb table keeps only in-frame clones and is missing some. Of about 120,000 clones listed, over 75% are singletons. This chain joins TRBV5-4 and TRBJ2-7; 7 nucleotides align to TRBD2. The sequence came from an adult in good health. Here the sequenced sample was peripheral blood, taken on day 0 of AZD1222 vaccination. In DNA, the CDR3 is TGTGCCAGCAGCTTACGGGGGGATGGGGGGAAGCAGTACTTC. This codes for CASSLRGDGGKQYF.